Reported below is one T cell receptor beta chain. What it binds is unknown. Sequence at one end of the junction differs from germline and may be a read error. This entry is derived from a study of cytomegalovirus exposure and HLA in healthy donors. The PCR employed 60 Vbeta primers together with 13 Jbeta primers. Data came from immunoSEQ multiplex PCR; TCRdb stores just in-frame clones and leaves some out. The sample lists 150,000 to 200,000 clones; about 80% were seen once. The length of the CDR3 is 13 residues. Germline V gene data show CDR1 as SNHLY and CDR2 as FYNNEI. Broader study findings: A later analysis showed HLA-associated TCR beta chains outstripping equally common others in clonal expansion. Previous analysis showed most TCR beta V segments were productive about 87% or about 30% of the time. In vitro work confirmed that three CMV-associated chains recognize CMV antigens.

The sequence was collected from a woman aged 45-59 years in good health and CMV-seropositive. This chain uses TRBV2 with TRBJ2-1, with 8 positions matching TRBD2. Sequencing was performed on PBMCs. CDR3 DNA: TGTGCCAGCAGTACCGGGACTAGTGGAACAACACTCTTC. Its protein product is CASSTGTSGTTLF.